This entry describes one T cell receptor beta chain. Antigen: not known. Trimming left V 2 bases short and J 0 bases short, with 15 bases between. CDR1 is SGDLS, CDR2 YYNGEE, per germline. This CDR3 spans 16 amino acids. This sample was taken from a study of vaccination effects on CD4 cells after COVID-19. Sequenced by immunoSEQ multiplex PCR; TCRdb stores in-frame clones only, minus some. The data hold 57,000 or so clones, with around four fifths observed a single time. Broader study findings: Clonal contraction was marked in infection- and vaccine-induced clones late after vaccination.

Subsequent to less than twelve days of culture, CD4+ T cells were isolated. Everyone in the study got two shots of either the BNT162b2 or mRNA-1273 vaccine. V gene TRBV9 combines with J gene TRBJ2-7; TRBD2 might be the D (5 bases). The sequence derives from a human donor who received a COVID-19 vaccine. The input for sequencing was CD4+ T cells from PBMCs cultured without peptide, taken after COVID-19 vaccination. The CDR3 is CASSVAGLSSSYEQYF. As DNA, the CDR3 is TGTGCCAGCAGCGTGGCCGGACTCTCTAGCTCCTACGAGCAGTACTTC.